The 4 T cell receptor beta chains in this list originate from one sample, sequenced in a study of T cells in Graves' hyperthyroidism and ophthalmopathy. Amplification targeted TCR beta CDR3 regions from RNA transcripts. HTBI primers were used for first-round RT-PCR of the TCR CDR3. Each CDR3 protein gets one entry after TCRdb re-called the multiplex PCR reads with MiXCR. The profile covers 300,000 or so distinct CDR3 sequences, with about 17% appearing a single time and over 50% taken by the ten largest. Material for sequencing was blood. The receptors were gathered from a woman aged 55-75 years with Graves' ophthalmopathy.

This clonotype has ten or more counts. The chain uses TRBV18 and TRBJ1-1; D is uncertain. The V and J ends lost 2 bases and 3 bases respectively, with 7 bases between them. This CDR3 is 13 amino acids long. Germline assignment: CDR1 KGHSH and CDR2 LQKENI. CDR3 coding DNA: TGTGCCAGCTCACCAGAGGGCTACACTGAAGCTTTCTTT. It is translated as CASSPEGYTEAFF.

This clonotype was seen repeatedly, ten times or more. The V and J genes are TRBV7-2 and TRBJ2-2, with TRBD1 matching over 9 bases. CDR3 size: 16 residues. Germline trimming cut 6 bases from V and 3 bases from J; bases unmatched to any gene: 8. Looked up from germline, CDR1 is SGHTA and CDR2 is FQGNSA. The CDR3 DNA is TGTGCCAGCAGATCATACAGGGGGCGGGACACCGGGGAGCTGTTTTTT. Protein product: CASRSYRGRDTGELFF.

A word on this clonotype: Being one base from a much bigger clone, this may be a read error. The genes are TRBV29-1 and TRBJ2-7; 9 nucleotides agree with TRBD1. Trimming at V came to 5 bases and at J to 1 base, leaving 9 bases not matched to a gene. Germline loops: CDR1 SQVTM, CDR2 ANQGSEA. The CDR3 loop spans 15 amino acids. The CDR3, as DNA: TGCAGCGTTACGGGACAGGGCATGTTATCCTACGAGCAGTACTTC. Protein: CSVTGQGMLSYEQYF.

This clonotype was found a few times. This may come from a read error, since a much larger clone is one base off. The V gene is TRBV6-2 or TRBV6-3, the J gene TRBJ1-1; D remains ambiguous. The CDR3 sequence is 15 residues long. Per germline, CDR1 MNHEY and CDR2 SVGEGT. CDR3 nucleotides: TGTGCCGGCAGTTACTCGATCTCTTTGGACACTGAAGCTTTCTTT. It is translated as CAGSYSISLDTEAFF.